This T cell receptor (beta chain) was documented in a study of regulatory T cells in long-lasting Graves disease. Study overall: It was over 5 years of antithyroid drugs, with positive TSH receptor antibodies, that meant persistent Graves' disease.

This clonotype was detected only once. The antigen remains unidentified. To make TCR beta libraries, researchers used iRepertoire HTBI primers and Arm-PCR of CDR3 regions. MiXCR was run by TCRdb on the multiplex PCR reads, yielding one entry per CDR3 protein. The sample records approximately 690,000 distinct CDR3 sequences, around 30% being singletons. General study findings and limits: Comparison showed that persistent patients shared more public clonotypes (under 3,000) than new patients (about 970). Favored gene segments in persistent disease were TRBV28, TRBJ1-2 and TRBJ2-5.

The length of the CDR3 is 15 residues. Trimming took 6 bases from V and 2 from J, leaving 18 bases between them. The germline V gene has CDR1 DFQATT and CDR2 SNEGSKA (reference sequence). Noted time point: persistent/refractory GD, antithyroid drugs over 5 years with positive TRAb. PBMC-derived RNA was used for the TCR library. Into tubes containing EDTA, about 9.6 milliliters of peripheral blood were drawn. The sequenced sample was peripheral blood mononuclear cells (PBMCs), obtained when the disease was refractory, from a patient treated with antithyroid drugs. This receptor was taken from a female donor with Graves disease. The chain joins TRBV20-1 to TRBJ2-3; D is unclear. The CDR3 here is CSALDGRSFTDTQYF. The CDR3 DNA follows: TGCAGTGCCCTAGATGGACGTTCCTTCACAGATACGCAGTATTTT.